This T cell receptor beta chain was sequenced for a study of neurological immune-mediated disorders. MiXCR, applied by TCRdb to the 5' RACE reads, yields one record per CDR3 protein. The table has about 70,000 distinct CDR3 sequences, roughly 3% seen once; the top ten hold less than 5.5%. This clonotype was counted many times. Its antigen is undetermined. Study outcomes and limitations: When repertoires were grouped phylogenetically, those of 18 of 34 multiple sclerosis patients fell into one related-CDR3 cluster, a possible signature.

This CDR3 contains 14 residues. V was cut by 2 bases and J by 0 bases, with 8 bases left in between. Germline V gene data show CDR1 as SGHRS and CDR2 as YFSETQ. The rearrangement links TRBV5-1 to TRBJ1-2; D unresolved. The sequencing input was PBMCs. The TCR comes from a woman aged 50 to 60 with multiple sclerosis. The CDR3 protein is CASSLETPNYGYTF. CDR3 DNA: TGCGCCAGCAGCTTAGAAACACCTAACTATGGCTACACCTTC.